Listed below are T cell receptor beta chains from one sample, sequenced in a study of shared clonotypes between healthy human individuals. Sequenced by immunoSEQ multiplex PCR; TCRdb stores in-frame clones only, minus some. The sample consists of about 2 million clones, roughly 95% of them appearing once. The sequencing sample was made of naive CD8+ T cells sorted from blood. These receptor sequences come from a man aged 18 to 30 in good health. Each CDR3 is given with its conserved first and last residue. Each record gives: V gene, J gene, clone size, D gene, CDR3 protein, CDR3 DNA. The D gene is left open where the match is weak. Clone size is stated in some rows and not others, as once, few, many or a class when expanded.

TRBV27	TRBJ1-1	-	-	CASSLRGTNTEAFF	TGTGCCAGCAGTTTACGCGGGACGAACACTGAAGCTTTCTTT
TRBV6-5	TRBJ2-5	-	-	CASSRDKQETQYF	TGTGCCAGCAGCAGGGACAAGCAAGAGACCCAGTACTTC
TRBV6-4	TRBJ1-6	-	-	CASSDSPEGTPLHF	TGTGCCAGCAGTGACTCGCCGGAAGGGACACCCCTCCACTTT
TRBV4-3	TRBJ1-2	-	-	CASSQDRGGFYGYTF	TGCGCCAGCAGCCAAGATCGAGGAGGGTTCTATGGCTACACCTTC
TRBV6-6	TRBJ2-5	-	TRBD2	CASSYGTSDETQYF	TGTGCCAGCAGTTACGGGACTAGCGATGAGACCCAGTACTTC
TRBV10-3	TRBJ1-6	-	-	CAISDSLQGYSYNSPLHF	TGTGCCATCAGTGACTCCCTGCAGGGGTACTCCTATAATTCACCCCTCCACTTT
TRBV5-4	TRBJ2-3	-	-	CASSLRTASTDTQYF	TGTGCCAGCAGCTTAAGGACGGCGAGCACAGATACGCAGTATTTT
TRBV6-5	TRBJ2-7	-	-	CASSYPGAGEQYF	TGTGCCAGCAGTTACCCAGGGGCGGGGGAGCAGTACTTC
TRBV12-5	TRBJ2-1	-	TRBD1	CASGPGTGHEQFF	TGTGCTAGTGGTCCAGGGACAGGCCATGAGCAGTTCTTC
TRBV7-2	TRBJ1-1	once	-	CASSLNRANEAFF	TGTGCCAGCAGCTTAAACAGGGCAAATGAAGCTTTCTTT
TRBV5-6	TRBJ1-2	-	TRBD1	CASSTGTVNYGYTF	TGTGCCAGCAGCACGGGGACAGTAAACTATGGCTACACCTTC
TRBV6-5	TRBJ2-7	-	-	CASSPGVSYEQYF	TGTGCCAGCAGTCCGGGGGTTTCCTACGAGCAGTACTTC
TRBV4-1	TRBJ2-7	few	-	CASSQDYEQYF	TGCGCCAGCAGCCAAGATTACGAGCAGTACTTC
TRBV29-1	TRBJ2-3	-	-	CSVEDWEARGLARTDTQYF	TGCAGCGTTGAAGATTGGGAAGCCCGGGGCCTAGCTCGCACAGATACGCAGTATTTT
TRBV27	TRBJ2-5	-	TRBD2	CASSAGTLAGLGETQYF	TGTGCCAGCAGTGCCGGCACTCTAGCGGGGTTAGGTGAGACCCAGTACTTC
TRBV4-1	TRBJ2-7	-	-	CASSSEGEDWTYEQYF	TGCGCCAGCAGCTCAGAGGGGGAGGACTGGACCTACGAGCAGTACTTC
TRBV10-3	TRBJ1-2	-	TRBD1	CAISTDRGQRNYGYTF	TGTGCCATCAGTACGGACAGGGGGCAAAGAAACTATGGCTACACCTTC
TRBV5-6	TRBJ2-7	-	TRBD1	CASSYGTGAYEQYF	TGTGCCAGCAGCTACGGGACAGGTGCTTACGAGCAGTACTTC
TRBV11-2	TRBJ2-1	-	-	CASSGLTPSYNEQFF	TGTGCCAGCAGCGGTTTGACCCCCTCCTACAATGAGCAGTTCTTC
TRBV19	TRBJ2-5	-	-	CASILAVRVETQYF	TGTGCCAGTATTCTCGCGGTTCGGGTAGAGACCCAGTACTTC
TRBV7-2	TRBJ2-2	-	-	CASSPNPFGEALNTGELFF	TGTGCCAGCAGCCCCAACCCCTTTGGGGAGGCCCTGAACACCGGGGAGCTGTTTTTT
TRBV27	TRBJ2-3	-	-	CASRVYSDGLGGAQYF	TGTGCCAGCAGAGTTTATTCAGATGGACTGGGAGGAGCGCAGTATTTT
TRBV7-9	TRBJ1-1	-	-	CASSLAPRGGTEAFF	TGTGCCAGCAGCTTAGCGCCCCGAGGGGGCACTGAAGCTTTCTTT
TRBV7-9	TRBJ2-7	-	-	CASSPRQESYEQYF	TGTGCCAGCAGCCCCAGGCAGGAGTCCTACGAGCAGTACTTC
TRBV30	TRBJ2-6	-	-	CAWSPGSGANVLTF	TGTGCCTGGAGTCCCGGGTCTGGGGCCAACGTCCTGACTTTC
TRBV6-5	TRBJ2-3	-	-	CASSYSPGTDTQYF	TGTGCCAGCAGTTACTCCCCAGGGACAGATACGCAGTATTTT
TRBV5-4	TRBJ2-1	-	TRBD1	CASSWEPGQYYNEQFF	TGTGCCAGCAGCTGGGAACCGGGACAGTATTACAATGAGCAGTTCTTC
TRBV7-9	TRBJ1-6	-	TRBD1	CASRTGTGVYNSPLHF	TGTGCCAGCAGGACCGGGACAGGGGTCTATAATTCACCCCTCCACTTT
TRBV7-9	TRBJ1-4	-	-	CASSPIYEKLFF	TGTGCCAGCAGCCCAATTTATGAAAAACTGTTTTTT
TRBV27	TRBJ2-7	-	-	CASSLYGYYEQYF	TGTGCCAGCAGTTTATACGGCTACTACGAGCAGTACTTC
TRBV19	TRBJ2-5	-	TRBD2	CASSEVGRGGPETQYF	TGTGCCAGTAGTGAAGTTGGACGGGGGGGCCCAGAGACCCAGTACTTC
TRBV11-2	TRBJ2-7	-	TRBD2	CASSPRLASQPYEQYF	TGTGCCAGCAGCCCGCGACTAGCGTCCCAACCCTACGAGCAGTACTTC
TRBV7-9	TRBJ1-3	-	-	CASSRTSTGNTIYF	TGTGCCAGCAGCAGAACTAGTACTGGAAACACCATATATTTT
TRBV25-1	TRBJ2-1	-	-	CASSGLLGDEQFF	TGTGCCAGCAGTGGCCTCTTAGGGGATGAGCAGTTCTTC
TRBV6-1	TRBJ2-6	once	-	CASSQAGHSSGANVLTF	TGTGCCAGCAGTCAAGCGGGACACAGCTCTGGGGCCAACGTCCTGACTTTC
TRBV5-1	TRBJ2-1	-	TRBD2	CASSPIAGSYNEQFF	TGCGCCAGCAGCCCGATAGCGGGCTCCTACAATGAGCAGTTCTTC
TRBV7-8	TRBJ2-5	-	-	CASSLPGTSQETQYF	TGTGCCAGCAGCTTACCCGGGACTTCCCAAGAGACCCAGTACTTC
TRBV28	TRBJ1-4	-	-	CASSFRGGGREKLFF	TGTGCCAGCAGTTTCAGGGGAGGAGGTCGTGAAAAACTGTTTTTT
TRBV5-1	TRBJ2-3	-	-	CASSLDPSLADTQYF	TGCGCCAGCAGCTTGGACCCCTCCCTGGCAGATACGCAGTATTTT
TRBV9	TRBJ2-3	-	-	CASSADEDTQYF	TGTGCCAGCAGCGCTGACGAGGATACGCAGTATTTT